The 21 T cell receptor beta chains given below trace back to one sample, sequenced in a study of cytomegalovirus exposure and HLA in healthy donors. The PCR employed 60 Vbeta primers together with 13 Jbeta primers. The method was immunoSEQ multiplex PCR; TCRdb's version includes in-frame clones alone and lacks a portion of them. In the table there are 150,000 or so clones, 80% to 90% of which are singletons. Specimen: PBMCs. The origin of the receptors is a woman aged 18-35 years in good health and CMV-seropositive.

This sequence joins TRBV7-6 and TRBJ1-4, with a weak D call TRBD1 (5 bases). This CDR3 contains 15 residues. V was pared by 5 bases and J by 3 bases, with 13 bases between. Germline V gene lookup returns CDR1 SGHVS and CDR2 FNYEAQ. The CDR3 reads CASSKRRGSNEKLFF. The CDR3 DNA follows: TGTGCCAGCAGCAAGAGAAGGGGATCTAATGAAAAACTGTTTTTT.

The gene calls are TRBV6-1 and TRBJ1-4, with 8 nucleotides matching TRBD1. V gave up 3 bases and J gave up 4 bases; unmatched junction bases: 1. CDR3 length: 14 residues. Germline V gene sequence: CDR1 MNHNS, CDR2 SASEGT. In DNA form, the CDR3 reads TGTGCCAGCAGTGACACAGGGGGTAATGAAAAACTGTTTTTT. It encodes CASSDTGGNEKLFF.

CDR3 in amino acids: CASSSKAGGLGEQFF. CDR3 DNA sequence: TGTGCCAGCAGCTCGAAAGCGGGGGGGCTGGGTGAGCAGTTCTTC. The chain joins TRBV11-3 to TRBJ2-1, with TRBD2 matching over 10 bases. Trimming cost V 4 bases and J 9 bases; bases outside gene matches: 9. Germline loops: CDR1 SGHNT, CDR2 YENEEA. The CDR3 runs to 15 residues. Full variable domain (missing parts from reference TRBV11-3 and TRBJ2-1): EAGVVQSPRYKIIEKKQPVAFWCNPISGHNTLYWYLQNLGQGPELLIRYENEEAVDDSQLPKDRFSAERLKGVDSTLKIQPAELGDSAVYLCASSSKAGGLGEQFFGPGTRLTVL.

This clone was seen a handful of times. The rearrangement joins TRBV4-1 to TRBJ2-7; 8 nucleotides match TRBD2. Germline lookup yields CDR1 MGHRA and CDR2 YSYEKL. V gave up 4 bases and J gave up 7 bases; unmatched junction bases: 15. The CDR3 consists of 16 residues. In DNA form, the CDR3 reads TGCGCCAGCAGCCCTACGACCCTACTAGCGGAGGGAGAGCAGTACTTC. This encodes CASSPTTLLAEGEQYF.

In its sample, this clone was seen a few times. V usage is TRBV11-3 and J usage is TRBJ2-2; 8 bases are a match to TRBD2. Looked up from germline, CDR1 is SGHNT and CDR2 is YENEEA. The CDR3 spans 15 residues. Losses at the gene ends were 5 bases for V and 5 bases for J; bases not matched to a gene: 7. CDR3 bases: TGTGCCAGCAGCCCCGGTACTAGCGGTACCGGGGAGCTGTTTTTT. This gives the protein CASSPGTSGTGELFF.

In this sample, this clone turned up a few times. As DNA, the CDR3 is TGTGCCAGTAGAGGAGGGTTGAACACTGAAGCTTTCTTT. Its translation: CASRGGLNTEAFF. The chain employs TRBV19 and TRBJ1-1; D gene uncertain. Trimming removed 6 bases at V and 0 bases at J, with 8 bases between. CDR1 is LNHDA and CDR2 is SQIVND in the germline V gene (reference sequence). The CDR3 runs to 13 residues.

The DNA for the CDR3 is TGTGCCAGCAGCTTACCCCGACAGGGTGGTTCTGGAAACACCATATATTTT. Its translation is CASSLPRQGGSGNTIYF. The chain has TRBV7-9 and TRBJ1-3, with 7 bases matching TRBD1. The germline V gene encodes CDR1 SEHNR and CDR2 FQNEAQ (reference sequence). V gave up 2 bases and J gave up 1 base; unmatched junction bases: 8. The CDR3 contains 17 residues.

The chain's CDR3 is CASSSSSGTAGELFF. The DNA of the CDR3 is TGCGCCAGCAGCTCTTCCTCCGGGACAGCCGGGGAGCTGTTTTTT. This chain joins TRBV5-1 and TRBJ2-2; 7 positions match TRBD1. V was pared by 3 bases and J by 6 bases, with 8 bases of the junction left unmatched. The CDR3 totals 15 residues. Germline lookup yields CDR1 SGHRS and CDR2 YFSETQ.

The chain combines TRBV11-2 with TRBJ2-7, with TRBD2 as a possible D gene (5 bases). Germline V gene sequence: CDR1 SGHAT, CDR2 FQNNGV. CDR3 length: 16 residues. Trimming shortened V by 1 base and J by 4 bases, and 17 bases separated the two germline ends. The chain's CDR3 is CASSLGWVGRGYEQYF. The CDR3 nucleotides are TGTGCCAGCAGCTTAGGGTGGGTCGGACGGGGATACGAGCAGTACTTC.

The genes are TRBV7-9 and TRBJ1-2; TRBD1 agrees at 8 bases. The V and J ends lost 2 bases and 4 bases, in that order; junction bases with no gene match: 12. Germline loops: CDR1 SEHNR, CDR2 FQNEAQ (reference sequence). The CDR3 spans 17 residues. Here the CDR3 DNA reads TGTGCCAGCAGCTTAAAGATGTCCCAGGGGGCTTCCTATGGCTACACCTTC. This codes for CASSLKMSQGASYGYTF.

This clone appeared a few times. CDR3 nucleotide sequence: TGCACCAGCAGCCAAGTCGTCGACAGAAGAAATTCACCCCTCCACTTT. This sequence encodes CTSSQVVDRRNSPLHF. The chain combines TRBV1 with TRBJ1-6; the D call of TRBD1 is as the table states it, not checked on the DNA. TRBV1 corresponds to a pseudogene. The CDR3 length is 16 residues.

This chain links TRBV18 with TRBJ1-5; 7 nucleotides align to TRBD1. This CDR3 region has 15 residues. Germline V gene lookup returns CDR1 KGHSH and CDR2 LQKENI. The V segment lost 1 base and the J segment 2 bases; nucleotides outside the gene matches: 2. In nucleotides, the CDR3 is TGTGCCAGCTCACCACAGGGGGCACGCAATCAGCCCCAGCATTTT. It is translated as CASSPQGARNQPQHF. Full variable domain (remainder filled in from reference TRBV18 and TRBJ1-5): NAGVMQNPRHLVRRRGQEARLRCSPMKGHSHVYWYRQLPEEGLKFMVYLQKENIIDESGMPKERFSAEFPKEGPSILRIQQVVRGDSAAYFCASSPQGARNQPQHFGDGTRLSIL.

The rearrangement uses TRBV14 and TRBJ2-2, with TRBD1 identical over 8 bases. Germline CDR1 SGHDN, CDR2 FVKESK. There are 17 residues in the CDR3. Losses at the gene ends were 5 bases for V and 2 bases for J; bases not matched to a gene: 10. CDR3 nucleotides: TGTGCCAGCAGCACGGTGGTGGGACAGGAAAACACCGGGGAGCTGTTTTTT. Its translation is CASSTVVGQENTGELFF.

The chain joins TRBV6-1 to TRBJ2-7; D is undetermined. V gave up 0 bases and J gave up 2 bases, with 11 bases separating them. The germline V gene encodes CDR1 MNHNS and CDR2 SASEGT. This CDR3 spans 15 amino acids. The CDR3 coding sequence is TGTGCCAGCAGTGAAGCGCTGGCGGTAGCCTACGAGCAGTACTTC. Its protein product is CASSEALAVAYEQYF.

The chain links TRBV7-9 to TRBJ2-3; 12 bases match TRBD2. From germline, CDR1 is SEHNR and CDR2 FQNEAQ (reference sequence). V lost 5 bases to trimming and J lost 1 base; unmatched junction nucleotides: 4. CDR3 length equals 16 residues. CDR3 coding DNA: TGTGCCAGCAGCACCCGGACTAGCGGGGGCACAGATACGCAGTATTTT. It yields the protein CASSTRTSGGTDTQYF.

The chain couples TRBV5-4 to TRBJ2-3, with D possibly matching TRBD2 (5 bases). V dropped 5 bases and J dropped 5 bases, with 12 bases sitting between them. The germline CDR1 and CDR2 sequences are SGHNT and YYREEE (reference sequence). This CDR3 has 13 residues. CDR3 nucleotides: TGTGCCAGCAGGCAGTACGGAGGAGATACGCAGTATTTT. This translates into CASRQYGGDTQYF.

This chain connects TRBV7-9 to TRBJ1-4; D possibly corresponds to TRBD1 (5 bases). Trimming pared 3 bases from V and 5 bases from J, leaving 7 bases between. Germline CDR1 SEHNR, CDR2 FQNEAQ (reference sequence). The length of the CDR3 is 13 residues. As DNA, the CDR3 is TGTGCCAGCAGCTTTTACAGGAATGAAAAACTGTTTTTT. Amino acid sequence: CASSFYRNEKLFF.

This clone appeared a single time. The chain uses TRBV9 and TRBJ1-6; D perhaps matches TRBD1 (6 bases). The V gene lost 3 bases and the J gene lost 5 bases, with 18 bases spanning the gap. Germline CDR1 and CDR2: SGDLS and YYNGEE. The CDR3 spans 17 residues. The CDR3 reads CASSEYDRSLNNSPLHF. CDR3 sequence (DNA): TGTGCCAGCAGCGAATATGACAGGTCTCTTAATAATTCACCCCTCCACTTT.

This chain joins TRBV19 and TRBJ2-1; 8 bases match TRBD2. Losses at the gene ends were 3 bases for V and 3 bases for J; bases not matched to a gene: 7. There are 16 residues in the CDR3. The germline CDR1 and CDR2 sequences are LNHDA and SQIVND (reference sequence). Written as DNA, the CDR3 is TGTGCCAGTAGTATGAGCCCGGGACTAGTCTACAATGAGCAGTTCTTC. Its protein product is CASSMSPGLVYNEQFF. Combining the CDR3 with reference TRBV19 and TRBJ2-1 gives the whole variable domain DGGITQSPKYLFRKEGQNVTLSCEQNLNHDAMYWYRQDPGQGLRLIYYSQIVNDFQKGDIAEGYSVSREKKESFPLTVTSAQKNPTAFYLCASSMSPGLVYNEQFFGPGTRLTVL.

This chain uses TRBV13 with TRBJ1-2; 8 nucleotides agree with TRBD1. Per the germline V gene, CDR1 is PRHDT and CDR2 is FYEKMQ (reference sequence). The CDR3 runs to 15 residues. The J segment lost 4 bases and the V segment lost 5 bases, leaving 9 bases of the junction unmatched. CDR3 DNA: TGTGCCAGCAGCGCTTTAGGACAGGGTGCCTATGGCTACACCTTC. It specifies CASSALGQGAYGYTF.

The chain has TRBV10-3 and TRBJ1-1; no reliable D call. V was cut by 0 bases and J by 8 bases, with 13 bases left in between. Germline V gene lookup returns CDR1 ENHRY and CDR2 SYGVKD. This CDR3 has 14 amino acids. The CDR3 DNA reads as TGTGCCATCAGTGAGTCGTCGGGAAGAGGCGAAGCTTTCTTT. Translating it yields CAISESSGRGEAFF.